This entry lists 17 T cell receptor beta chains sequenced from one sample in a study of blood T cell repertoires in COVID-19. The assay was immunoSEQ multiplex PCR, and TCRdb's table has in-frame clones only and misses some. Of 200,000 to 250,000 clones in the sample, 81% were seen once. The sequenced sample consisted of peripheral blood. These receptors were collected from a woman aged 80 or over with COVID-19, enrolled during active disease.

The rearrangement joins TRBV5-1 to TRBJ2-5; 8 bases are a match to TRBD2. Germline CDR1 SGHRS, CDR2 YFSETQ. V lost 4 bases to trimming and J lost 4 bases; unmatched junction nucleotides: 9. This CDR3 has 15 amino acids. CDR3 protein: CASSPGLVPIETQYF. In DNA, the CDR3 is TGCGCCAGCAGCCCGGGACTAGTGCCAATAGAGACCCAGTACTTC.

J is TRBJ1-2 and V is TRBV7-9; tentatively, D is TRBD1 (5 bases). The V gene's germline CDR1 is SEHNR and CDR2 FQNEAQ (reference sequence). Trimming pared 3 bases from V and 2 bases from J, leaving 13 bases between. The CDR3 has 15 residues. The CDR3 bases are TGTGCCAGCAGCTTGGACACCCCAAGGAACTATGGCTACACCTTC. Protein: CASSLDTPRNYGYTF.

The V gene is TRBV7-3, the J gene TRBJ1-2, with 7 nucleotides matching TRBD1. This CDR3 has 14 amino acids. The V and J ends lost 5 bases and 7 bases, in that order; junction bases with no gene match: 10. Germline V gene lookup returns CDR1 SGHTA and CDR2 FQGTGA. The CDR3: CASSPRQGFGGYTF. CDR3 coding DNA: TGTGCCAGCAGCCCTCGACAGGGATTCGGTGGCTACACCTTC.

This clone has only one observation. CDR3 protein: CASSQGDSNSGANVLTF. As DNA, the CDR3 is TGCGCCAGCAGCCAAGGGGACAGCAACTCTGGGGCCAACGTCCTGACTTTC. The J gene is TRBJ2-6, the V gene TRBV4-1; TRBD1 matches at 7 bases. The germline V gene encodes CDR1 MGHRA and CDR2 YSYEKL. Germline trimming cut 1 base from V and 0 bases from J; bases unmatched to any gene: 3. The CDR3 loop spans 17 amino acids.

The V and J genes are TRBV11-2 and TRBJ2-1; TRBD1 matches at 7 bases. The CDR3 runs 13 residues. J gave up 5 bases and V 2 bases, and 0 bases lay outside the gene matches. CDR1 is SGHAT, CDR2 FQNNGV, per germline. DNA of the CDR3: TGTGCCAGCAGCTTAAGGGGGCACAATGAGCAGTTCTTC. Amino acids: CASSLRGHNEQFF.

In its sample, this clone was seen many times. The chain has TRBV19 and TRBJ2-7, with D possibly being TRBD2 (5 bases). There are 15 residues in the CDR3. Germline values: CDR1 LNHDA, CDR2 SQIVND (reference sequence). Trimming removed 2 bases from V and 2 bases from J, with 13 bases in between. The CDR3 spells CASSISAGIAYEQYF. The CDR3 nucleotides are TGTGCCAGTAGTATATCCGCGGGTATCGCCTACGAGCAGTACTTC. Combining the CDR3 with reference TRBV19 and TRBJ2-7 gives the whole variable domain DGGITQSPKYLFRKEGQNVTLSCEQNLNHDAMYWYRQDPGQGLRLIYYSQIVNDFQKGDIAEGYSVSREKKESFPLTVTSAQKNPTAFYLCASSISAGIAYEQYFGPGTRLTVT.

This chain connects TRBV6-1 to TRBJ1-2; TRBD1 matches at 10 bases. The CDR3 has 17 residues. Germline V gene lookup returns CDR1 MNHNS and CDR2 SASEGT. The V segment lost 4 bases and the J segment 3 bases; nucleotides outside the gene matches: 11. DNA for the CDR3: TGTGCCAGCAGTGGCCTTTCCCCCGGGACAGGGGACTATGGCTACACCTTC. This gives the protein CASSGLSPGTGDYGYTF.

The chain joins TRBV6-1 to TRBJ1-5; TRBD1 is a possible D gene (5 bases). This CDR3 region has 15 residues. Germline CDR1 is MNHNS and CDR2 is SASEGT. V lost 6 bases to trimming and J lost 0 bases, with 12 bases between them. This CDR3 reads CASRVQGNSNQPQHF. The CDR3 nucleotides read TGTGCCAGCAGGGTGCAGGGAAATAGCAATCAGCCCCAGCATTTT.

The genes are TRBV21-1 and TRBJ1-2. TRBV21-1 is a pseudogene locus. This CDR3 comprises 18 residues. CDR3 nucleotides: TGTGCCAGCAGCAAAGGTAGGCCGGGCCGGGAGGGGAACTATGGCTACACCTTC. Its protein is CASSKGRPGREGNYGYTF.

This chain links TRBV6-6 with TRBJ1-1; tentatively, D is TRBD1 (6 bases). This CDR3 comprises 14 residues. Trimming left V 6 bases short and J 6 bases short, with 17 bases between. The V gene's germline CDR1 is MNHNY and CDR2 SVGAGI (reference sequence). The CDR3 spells CASSPPGEFAEAFF. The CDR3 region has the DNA TGTGCCAGCAGCCCACCAGGGGAATTCGCTGAAGCTTTCTTT.

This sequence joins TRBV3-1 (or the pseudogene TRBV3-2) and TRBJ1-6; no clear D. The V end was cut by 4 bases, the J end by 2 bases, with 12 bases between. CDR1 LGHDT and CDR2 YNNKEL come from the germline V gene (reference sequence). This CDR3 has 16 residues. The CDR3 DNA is TGTGCCAGCAGCCGAGAGAGGGAGGCCTATAATTCACCCCTCCACTTT. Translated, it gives CASSREREAYNSPLHF.

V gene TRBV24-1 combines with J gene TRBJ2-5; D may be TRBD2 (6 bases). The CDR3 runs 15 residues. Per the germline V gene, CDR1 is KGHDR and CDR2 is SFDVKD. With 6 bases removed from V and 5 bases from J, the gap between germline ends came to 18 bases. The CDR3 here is CATSSGGAGKETQYF. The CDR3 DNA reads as TGTGCCACCAGTTCTGGCGGGGCAGGCAAGGAGACCCAGTACTTC.

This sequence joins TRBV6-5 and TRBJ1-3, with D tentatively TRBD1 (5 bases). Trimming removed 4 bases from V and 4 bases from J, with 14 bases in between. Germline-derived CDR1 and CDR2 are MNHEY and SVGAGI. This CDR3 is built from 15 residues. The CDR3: CASSFSRGEGNTIYF. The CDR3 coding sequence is TGTGCCAGCAGTTTCAGTCGGGGGGAAGGAAACACCATATATTTT.

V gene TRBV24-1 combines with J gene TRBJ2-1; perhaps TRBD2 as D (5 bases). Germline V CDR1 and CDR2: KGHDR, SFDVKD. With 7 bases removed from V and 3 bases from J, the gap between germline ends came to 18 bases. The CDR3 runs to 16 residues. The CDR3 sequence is CATSGAAGHNYNEQFF. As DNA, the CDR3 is TGTGCCACCAGCGGCGCGGCGGGCCACAACTACAATGAGCAGTTCTTC.

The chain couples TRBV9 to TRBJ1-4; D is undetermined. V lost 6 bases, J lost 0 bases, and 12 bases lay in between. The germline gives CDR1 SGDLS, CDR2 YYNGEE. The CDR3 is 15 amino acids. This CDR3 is CASTRAGTTNEKLFF. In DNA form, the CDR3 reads TGTGCCAGCACACGAGCGGGGACAACTAATGAAAAACTGTTTTTT.

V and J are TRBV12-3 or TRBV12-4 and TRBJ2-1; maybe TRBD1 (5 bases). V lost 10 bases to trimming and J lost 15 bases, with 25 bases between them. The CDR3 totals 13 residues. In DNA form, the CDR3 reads TGTGCCACCCAGAGGCAGGGTGGTACCCTGCGGTTCTTC. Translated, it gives CATQRQGGTLRFF.

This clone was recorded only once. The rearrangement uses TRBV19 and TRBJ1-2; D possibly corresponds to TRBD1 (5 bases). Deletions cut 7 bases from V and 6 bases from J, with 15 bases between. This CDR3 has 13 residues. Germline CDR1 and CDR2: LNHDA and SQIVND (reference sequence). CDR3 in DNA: TGTGCCAGTATTGGGACTAGGGGCGATGGCTACACCTTC. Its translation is CASIGTRGDGYTF.